This T cell receptor beta chain stems from a study of cytomegalovirus exposure and HLA in healthy donors. The repertoire was sequenced with immunoSEQ multiplex PCR; TCRdb's copy has only in-frame clones and lacks some. The data contain under 200,000 clones, around nine tenths of them singletons. Trimming left V 5 bases short and J 3 bases short, with 17 bases between. The germline V gene has CDR1 MNHEY and CDR2 SMNVEV (reference sequence). This CDR3 contains 15 residues. What was sequenced was PBMCs. The receptor's source is a woman in her late teens or twenties in good health and CMV-seropositive. The chain uses TRBV27 and TRBJ2-7; D might be TRBD1 (6 bases). DNA of the CDR3: TGTGCCAGCAGTGTTGCACGGGACACGAACTACGAGCAGTACTTC. The encoded protein is CASSVARDTNYEQYF.